The rows below give T cell receptor beta chains drawn from one sample of a study of blood T cells in healthy people across ages. TCRdb reanalysed the 5' RACE reads using MiXCR and keeps one entry per CDR3 protein. The repertoire holds more than 1 million distinct CDR3 sequences, with around 43% as singletons. The sample consisted of blood. The receptor source for this set is a woman in her sixties in good health. Each CDR3 is given with its conserved first and last residue. D genes are given only for firm matches. Size values are once, few and many counts, or a class for expanded clones, and some rows have none.

j_call | clone_size | d_call | v_call | cdr3_aa | cdr3_nt
TRBJ2-1 | . | TRBD2 | TRBV5-1 | CASSPPGPGGDEQFF | TGCGCCAGCAGCCCCCCCGGCCCGGGAGGGGATGAGCAGTTCTTC
TRBJ2-1 | many | TRBD1 | TRBV6-6 | CASSNDRAGYNEQFF | TGTGCCAGCAGTAACGACAGGGCGGGTTACAATGAGCAGTTCTTC
TRBJ1-1 | . | TRBD1 | TRBV10-3 | CAISEAGTGTEAFF | TGTGCCATCAGTGAGGCCGGGACAGGGACTGAAGCTTTCTTT
TRBJ2-7 | few | . | TRBV10-2 | CASSELGAYEQYF | TGTGCCAGCAGTGAATTAGGTGCCTACGAGCAGTACTTC
TRBJ2-7 | few | . | TRBV27 | CASSLQGWTYEQYF | TGTGCCAGCAGTTTGCAGGGGTGGACCTACGAGCAGTACTTC
TRBJ2-3 | . | . | TRBV7-2 | CASSLASYTQYF | TGTGCCAGCAGCTTAGCTAGCTACACGCAGTATTTT
TRBJ1-6 | . | . | TRBV5-1 | CASSLDVRANSPLHF | TGCGCCAGCAGCTTGGATGTCAGGGCAAATTCACCCCTCCACTTT
TRBJ2-5 | few | TRBD2 | TRBV27 | CASSLGTSGMGETQYF | TGTGCCAGCAGTTTAGGGACTAGCGGGATGGGAGAGACCCAGTACTTC
TRBJ2-3 | few | . | TRBV20-1 | CSARVGGSTDTQYF | TGCAGTGCTAGAGTGGGCGGGAGCACAGATACGCAGTATTTT
TRBJ2-1 | many | TRBD1 | TRBV7-3 | CASSPTGGQGVGNEQFF | TGTGCCAGCAGCCCAACCGGAGGACAGGGCGTAGGCAATGAGCAGTTCTTC
TRBJ2-1 | . | TRBD2 | TRBV6-2/TRBV6-3 | CASSYGLAGYNEQFF | TGTGCCAGCAGTTACGGGCTAGCGGGGTACAATGAGCAGTTCTTC
TRBJ2-3 | few | . | TRBV5-1 | CASSLQTVRDTQYF | TGCGCCAGCAGTTTGCAGACAGTCAGAGATACGCAGTATTTT
TRBJ1-2 | . | . | TRBV6-2/TRBV6-3 | CASSSRVLIGLRTGYGYTF | TGTGCCAGCAGTTCGAGGGTCCTCATAGGGCTAAGGACCGGGTATGGCTACACCTTC
TRBJ2-3 | . | TRBD2 | TRBV9 | CASSGGRASTDTQYF | TGTGCCAGCAGCGGCGGGAGGGCGTCCACAGATACGCAGTATTTT
TRBJ2-7 | once | TRBD1 | TRBV10-2 | CASSNAQGANNEQYF | TGCGCCAGCAGTAACGCCCAGGGGGCGAACAACGAGCAGTACTTC
TRBJ2-4 | few | TRBD2 | TRBV5-5 | CASSLGSVRLAGAKNIQYF | TGTGCCAGCAGCTTGGGATCAGTCCGACTAGCGGGAGCCAAAAACATTCAGTACTTC
TRBJ2-7 | . | TRBD2 | TRBV27 | CASSRVTSGRGSYEQYF | TGTGCCAGCAGCAGGGTGACTAGCGGGAGGGGGTCCTACGAGCAGTACTTC
TRBJ2-7 | . | TRBD1 | TRBV5-4 | CASSLAGQGDPYEQYF | TGTGCCAGCAGCTTGGCGGGACAGGGGGACCCCTACGAGCAGTACTTC
TRBJ2-2 | . | . | TRBV2 | CASSGQGFDTGELFF | TGTGCCAGCAGTGGGCAGGGGTTTGACACCGGGGAGCTGTTTTTT
TRBJ1-6 | . | TRBD1 | TRBV27 | CASSPNAGTANSPLHF | TGTGCCAGCAGCCCCAACGCCGGGACAGCAAATTCACCCCTCCACTTT
TRBJ1-4 | . | . | TRBV12-3/TRBV12-4 | CASSLNRRNEKLFF | TGTGCCAGCAGTTTAAACAGGAGAAATGAAAAACTGTTTTTT
TRBJ1-1 | . | TRBD1 | TRBV6-2/TRBV6-3 | CASSWDRMDTEAFF | TGTGCCAGCAGTTGGGACAGGATGGACACTGAAGCTTTCTTT
TRBJ1-4 | . | TRBD1 | TRBV6-1 | CAGSKTGGREKLFF | TGTGCCGGAAGCAAGACAGGGGGAAGAGAAAAACTGTTTTTT
TRBJ1-6 | . | . | TRBV12-3/TRBV12-4 | CASSLSGSRGFTLHF | TGTGCCAGCAGCCTATCGGGTAGTCGGGGATTCACCCTCCACTTT
TRBJ2-7 | . | . | TRBV28 | CASRPPGTPSYEQYF | TGTGCCAGCAGGCCCCCCGGGACTCCCAGCTACGAGCAGTACTTC
TRBJ2-5 | few | . | TRBV13 | CASSARGGPETQYF | TGTGCCAGCAGCGCGAGAGGGGGTCCAGAGACCCAGTACTTC
TRBJ2-3 | . | . | TRBV6-6 | CASKGGTGLGDTQYF | TGTGCCAGCAAGGGAGGTACAGGGCTAGGGGATACGCAGTATTTT
TRBJ1-6 | . | TRBD1 | TRBV27 | CASSRTGGSPLHF | TGTGCCAGCAGTAGGACAGGTGGTTCACCCCTCCACTTT
TRBJ2-1 | . | . | TRBV10-3 | CAVSLASGEQFF | TGTGCCGTCTCACTAGCCTCGGGTGAGCAGTTCTTC
TRBJ2-5 | . | . | TRBV20-1 | CSASPGPEQYF | TGCAGTGCTAGTCCAGGGCCAGAGCAGTACTTC
TRBJ2-3 | . | TRBD2 | TRBV20-1 | CSARELTSATDTQYF | TGCAGTGCTAGGGAGTTGACTAGCGCAACAGATACGCAGTATTTT
TRBJ2-3 | many | . | TRBV20-1 | CSAPSTDTQYF | TGCAGTGCCCCGAGCACAGATACGCAGTATTTT
TRBJ2-7 | . | TRBD2 | TRBV20-1 | CSARDPASGRNEQYF | TGCAGTGCTAGAGATCCCGCTAGCGGGAGGAACGAGCAGTACTTC
TRBJ2-7 | . | . | TRBV21-1 | CASSRLAEYNEQYF | TGTGCCAGCAGCAGACTAGCGGAGTACAATGAGCAGTACTTC
TRBJ1-5 | . | TRBD1 | TRBV15 | CATSRARQGTNNQPQHF | TGTGCCACCAGCAGAGCCCGACAGGGGACGAACAATCAGCCCCAGCATTTT
TRBJ1-6 | . | TRBD1 | TRBV12-3/TRBV12-4 | CASSPDRGLDNSPLHF | TGTGCCAGCAGTCCCGACAGGGGGCTGGATAATTCACCCCTCCACTTT
TRBJ2-3 | . | . | TRBV7-9 | CASSRGLSDTQYF | TGTGCCAGCAGCCGGGGACTTTCAGATACGCAGTATTTT
TRBJ2-7 | . | TRBD1 | TRBV11-2 | CASSFMDRAYEQYF | TGTGCCAGCAGCTTTATGGACAGGGCCTACGAGCAGTACTTC
TRBJ2-7 | . | . | TRBV5-5 | CASSLAPTGYYEQYF | TGTGCCAGCAGCTTGGCCCCGACAGGTTACTACGAGCAGTACTTC
TRBJ2-1 | few | TRBD1 | TRBV20-1 | CSAGQGRDEQFF | TGCAGTGCTGGACAGGGGAGGGATGAGCAGTTCTTC
TRBJ2-1 | few | . | TRBV12-3/TRBV12-4 | CASSLGETRASNEQFF | TGTGCCAGCAGTTTGGGGGAGACACGGGCGAGCAATGAGCAGTTCTTC
TRBJ2-5 | . | TRBD1 | TRBV9 | CASSVGQGTQETQYF | TGTGCCAGCAGCGTGGGACAGGGGACCCAAGAGACCCAGTACTTC
TRBJ2-1 | . | TRBD2 | TRBV27 | CASSLKPGLAGEEQFF | TGTGCCAGCAGTTTGAAGCCGGGACTAGCGGGAGAAGAGCAGTTCTTC
TRBJ2-3 | . | . | TRBV27 | CASLRRSSDYTDTQYF | TGTGCCAGCCTTCGCAGGTCGTCGGACTACACAGATACGCAGTATTTT
TRBJ1-2 | . | TRBD1 | TRBV9 | CASSVRGLGYTF | TGTGCCAGCAGCGTCAGGGGGCTCGGCTACACCTTT
TRBJ2-1 | . | . | TRBV6-5 | CASRGGERGAPNEQFF | TGTGCCAGCAGGGGCGGGGAGAGAGGGGCCCCCAATGAGCAGTTCTTC
TRBJ2-3 | . | TRBD1 | TRBV7-6 | CASSPGQGSPTATQYF | TGTGCCAGCAGCCCAGGACAGGGATCCCCCACAGCTACGCAGTATTTT
TRBJ2-1 | once | TRBD2 | TRBV10-3 | CAIRGGTSGRNNEQFF | TGTGCCATCAGGGGTGGGACTAGCGGGAGAAACAATGAGCAGTTCTTC
TRBJ2-7 | . | . | TRBV29-1 | CSVEIAAVYEQYF | TGCAGCGTTGAAATAGCGGCAGTCTACGAGCAGTACTTC
TRBJ2-3 | . | . | TRBV11-1 | CASSLLPGLSTDTQYF | TGTGCCAGCAGCTTACTCCCCGGACTGAGCACAGATACGCAGTATTTT
TRBJ2-6 | few | TRBD1 | TRBV20-1 | CSARARDRLFSGANVLTF | TGCAGTGCTAGGGCTAGGGACAGACTATTCTCTGGGGCCAACGTCCTGACTTTC
TRBJ2-7 | few | TRBD1 | TRBV4-1 | CASSQGGQPIGEQYF | TGCGCCAGCAGCCAAGGGGGACAGCCCATCGGGGAGCAGTACTTC